These T cell receptor beta chains were read from a single sample in a study of T cell responses to AZD1222 COVID-19 vaccine. Repertoires were generated with immunoSEQ multiplex PCR, while TCRdb's copy carries only in-frame clones and drops some. The top ten clones hold roughly 9.1% of a sample with 100,000 to 150,000 clones, approximately 85% of them seen once. Sample: peripheral blood, taken on day 0 of AZD1222 vaccination. These receptors all come from an adult in good health. The CDR3 runs from the conserved cysteine through the conserved F or W. The order of the fields is V gene, J gene, clone size, CDR3 protein. Clone size, where shown, is once, few, many, or a class for clones that have expanded.

>TRBV6-6|TRBJ2-7|-
CASSPGSWLAGAASYEQYF
>TRBV5-1|TRBJ2-2|-
CASSSTERTSGRNGELFF
>TRBV6-5|TRBJ1-6|-
CASSYPGMGSPLHF
>TRBV5-1|TRBJ1-1|-
CASSAGTGNTEAFF
>TRBV2|TRBJ2-5|-
CASSGPGAIFQETQYF
>TRBV29-1|TRBJ2-2|-
CSVGRGTGELFF
>TRBV6-5|TRBJ2-7|-
CASSYRGLAYEQYF
>TRBV11-3|TRBJ2-7|-
CASSPTDGRDYEQYF
>TRBV11-3|TRBJ2-7|-
CASSLGGSNSYEQYF
>TRBV7-3|TRBJ2-1|-
CASSLIGLAGGNEQFF
>TRBV10-1|TRBJ2-7|-
CASRTSGDLSYEQYF
>TRBV6-2/TRBV6-3|TRBJ2-1|-
CASSLEGGLYNEQFF
>TRBV7-6|TRBJ2-1|-
CASSLAVRRVNEQFF
>TRBV4-3|TRBJ1-5|-
CASSQERYQPQHF
>TRBV5-6|TRBJ1-6|-
CASSFRAIEINSPLHF
>TRBV18|TRBJ2-3|-
CASSPMRGTDTQYF
>TRBV19|TRBJ2-2|-
CASLWDRGRGGSTGELFF
>TRBV13|TRBJ2-3|-
CASSPSSGGGTDTQYF
>TRBV28|TRBJ2-1|-
CASSPYLQGHEQFF
>TRBV5-6|TRBJ1-3|-
CASSRDRGGNTIYF
>TRBV10-3|TRBJ1-6|-
CAISDLTGWDSPLHF
>TRBV19|TRBJ1-1|-
CASYRDFGEAFF
>TRBV6-5|TRBJ2-3|once
CASSYSSGSTDTQYF
>TRBV2|TRBJ2-7|few
CASSERVGEQYF
>TRBV6-2/TRBV6-3|TRBJ2-1|few
CASSDGRLADTYNEQFF
>TRBV28|TRBJ1-5|once
CASSLRAFRNQPQHF
>TRBV7-2|TRBJ1-2|once
CASSFGANYGYTF
>TRBV4-3|TRBJ1-4|-
CASSRQDYLTGEKLFF
>TRBV24-1|TRBJ2-1|few
CATSDFGLAGVVEQFF
>TRBV3-1/TRBV3-2|TRBJ2-1|-
CASSQGGSGSSYNEQFF
>TRBV11-3|TRBJ2-7|-
CASSLEGGRYEQYF
>TRBV10-3|TRBJ2-7|few
CAISQGTYEQYF
>TRBV7-2|TRBJ1-1|-
CASSSPGTGKAFF